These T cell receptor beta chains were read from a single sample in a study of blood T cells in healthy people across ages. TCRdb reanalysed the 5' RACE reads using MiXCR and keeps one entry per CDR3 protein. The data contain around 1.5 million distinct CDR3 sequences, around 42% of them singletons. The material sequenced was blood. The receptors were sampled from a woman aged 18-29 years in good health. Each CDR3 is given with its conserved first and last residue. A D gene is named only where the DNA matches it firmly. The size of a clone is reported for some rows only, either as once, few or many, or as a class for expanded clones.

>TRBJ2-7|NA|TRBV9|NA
CASSVEPQPTEQYF
TGTGCCAGCAGCGTAGAGCCCCAGCCTACAGAGCAGTACTTC
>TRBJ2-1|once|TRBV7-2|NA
CASSRLASSYKEQFF
TGTGCCAGCAGCCGCCTAGCGTCGTCCTACAAGGAGCAGTTCTTC
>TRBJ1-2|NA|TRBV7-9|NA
CASSLVSSDGYTF
TGTGCCAGCAGCTTAGTTTCGTCAGATGGCTACACCTTC
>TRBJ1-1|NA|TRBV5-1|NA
CASSAQGDEAFF
TGCGCCAGCAGCGCCCAGGGTGATGAAGCTTTCTTT
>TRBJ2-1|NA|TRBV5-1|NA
CASSTSLAIYNEQFF
TGCGCCAGCAGCACATCTCTGGCGATATACAATGAGCAGTTCTTC
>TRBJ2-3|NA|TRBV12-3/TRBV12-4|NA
CASSPWAGTDTQYF
TGTGCCAGCAGTCCCTGGGCGGGCACAGATACGCAGTATTTT
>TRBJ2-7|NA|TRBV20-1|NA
CSARDPQLSSYEQYF
TGCAGTGCTAGAGATCCACAGTTGAGCTCCTACGAGCAGTACTTC
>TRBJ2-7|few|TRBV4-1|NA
CASSQGDGYNEQYF
TGCGCCAGCAGCCAGGGCGACGGCTACAATGAGCAGTACTTC
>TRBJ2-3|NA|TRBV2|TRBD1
CASSGTGYGDTDTQYF
TGTGCCAGCAGTGGGACAGGGTACGGAGACACAGATACGCAGTATTTT
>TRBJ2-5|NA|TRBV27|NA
CASSLSWATSPETQYF
TGTGCCAGCAGTTTGTCTTGGGCCACGTCCCCAGAGACCCAGTACTTC
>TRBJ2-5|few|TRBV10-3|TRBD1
CAINGGTGQETQYF
TGTGCCATCAACGGAGGGACAGGGCAAGAGACCCAGTACTTC
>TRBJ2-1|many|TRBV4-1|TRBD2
CASSQLAGVSDEQFF
TGCGCCAGCAGCCAACTAGCGGGAGTATCTGATGAGCAGTTCTTC
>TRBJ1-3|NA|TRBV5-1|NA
CASSPNTGSGNTIYF
TGCGCCAGCAGCCCAAATACAGGATCTGGAAACACCATATATTTT
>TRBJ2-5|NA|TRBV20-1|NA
CSVVGGVGNEQYF
TGCAGCGTAGTGGGGGGAGTTGGCAATGAGCAGTACTTC
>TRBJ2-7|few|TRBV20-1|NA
CSPKVLYEQYF
TGCAGCCCCAAGGTCCTTTACGAGCAGTACTTC
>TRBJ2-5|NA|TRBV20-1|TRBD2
CSAQLAVDGEQYF
TGCAGTGCTCAGCTAGCGGTTGATGGGGAGCAGTACTTC
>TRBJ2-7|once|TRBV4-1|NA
CASSQFGGPYEQDF
TGCGCCAGCAGCCAATTCGGGGGGCCATACGAGCAGGACTTC
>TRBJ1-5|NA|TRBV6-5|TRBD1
CASWGTGNQPQHF
TGTGCCAGCTGGGGGACAGGCAATCAGCCCCAGCATTTT
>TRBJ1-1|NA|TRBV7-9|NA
CASSLGVRPEAFF
TGTGCCAGCAGCTTAGGGGTCAGACCTGAAGCTTTCTTT
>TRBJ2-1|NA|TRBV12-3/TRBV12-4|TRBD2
CASSPGLDSYNEQFF
TGTGCCAGCAGTCCAGGACTAGATTCCTACAATGAGCAGTTCTTC
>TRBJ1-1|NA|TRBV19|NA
CASSEGPRGAFF
TGTGCCAGTAGTGAGGGTCCGAGGGGAGCTTTCTTT
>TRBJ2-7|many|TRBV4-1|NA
CASSQGREISYEQYF
TGCGCCAGCAGCCAAGGCAGGGAGATCTCCTACGAGCAGTACTTC
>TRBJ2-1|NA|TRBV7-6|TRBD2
CASSLRLADNYNEQFF
TGTGCCAGCAGCTTACGACTAGCGGATAACTACAATGAGCAGTTCTTC
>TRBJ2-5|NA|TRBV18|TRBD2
CASSPRSSGQETQYF
TGTGCCAGCTCACCACGATCTAGCGGCCAAGAGACCCAGTACTTC